The 7 T cell receptor beta chains listed next were all sequenced from one sample in a study of T cell changes during pregnancy in multiple sclerosis. Assay: immunoSEQ multiplex PCR; the TCRdb copy retains only in-frame clones and omits some. Of some 42,000 clones listed, 87% were seen once; the top ten hold more than 0.7%. The specimen was CD4+ T cells from peripheral blood mononuclear cells, collected after pregnancy. The receptors here all came from a female donor with multiple sclerosis, enrolled in a pregnancy study.

CDR3 residues: CASSLASGSGELFF. The CDR3 region has the DNA TGTGCCAGCAGCTTGGCCTCGGGGTCCGGGGAGCTGTTTTTT. The chain joins TRBV5-5 to TRBJ2-2; tentatively, D is TRBD2 (5 bases). The CDR3 runs to 14 residues. Germline V gene data show CDR1 as SGHKS and CDR2 as YYEKEE (reference sequence). The V gene lost 0 bases and the J gene lost 6 bases, with 9 bases spanning the gap.

This clone ranks as medium-sized. V gene TRBV7-2 combines with J gene TRBJ2-7; 16 bases fit TRBD2. V lost 5 bases and J lost 1; bases outside the gene matches: 11. This CDR3 contains 19 residues. Looked up from germline, CDR1 is SGHTA and CDR2 is FQGNSA. The CDR3 region has the DNA TGTGCCAGCAGCCCCGGGACTAGCGGGAGGGCAGGTCCATCCTACGAGCAGTACTTC. Translated, it gives CASSPGTSGRAGPSYEQYF.

The chain couples TRBV7-2 to TRBJ2-4, with D possibly TRBD2 on 5 matching bases. Trimming removed 4 bases at V and 9 bases at J, with 13 bases between. Germline lookup yields CDR1 SGHTA and CDR2 FQGNSA. The length of the CDR3 is 13 residues. The CDR3 here is CASSSDSGGIQYF. The CDR3 nucleotides read TGTGCCAGCAGCTCGGACTCCGGAGGCATTCAGTACTTC. Drawing the rest from reference TRBV7-2 and TRBJ2-4, the complete variable domain is GAGVSQSPSNKVTEKGKDVELRCDPISGHTALYWYRQSLGQGLEFLIYFQGNSAPDKSGLPSDRFSAERTGGSVSTLTIQRTQQEDSAVYLCASSSDSGGIQYFGAGTRLSVL.

The chain is built from TRBV5-1 and TRBJ2-7, with a possible D match to TRBD2 (7 bases). The CDR3 contains 15 residues. With 0 bases removed from V and 5 bases from J, the gap between germline ends came to 15 bases. From germline, CDR1 is SGHRS and CDR2 YFSETQ. As DNA, the CDR3 is TGCGCCAGCAGCTTGGTAATGGGGGGGGCAAACGAGCAGTACTTC. This encodes CASSLVMGGANEQYF.

V gene TRBV7-2 combines with J gene TRBJ2-3; 7 nucleotides match TRBD2. V lost 0 bases to trimming and J lost 0 bases; unmatched junction nucleotides: 9. Germline CDR1 and CDR2: SGHTA and FQGNSA. This CDR3 has 18 amino acids. The CDR3 nucleotides are TGTGCCAGCAGCTTAGCTATTAGGACTAGTCTAAGCACAGATACGCAGTATTTT. Amino acid sequence: CASSLAIRTSLSTDTQYF.

The chain recombines TRBV28 with TRBJ2-3, with TRBD1 matching 7 bases. This CDR3 is built from 13 residues. Trimming cost V 5 bases and J 4 bases; bases outside gene matches: 3. Germline assignment: CDR1 MDHEN and CDR2 SYDVKM. DNA for the CDR3: TGTGCCAGCAGTCCCCAGGGGGCAGATACGCAGTATTTT. It is translated as CASSPQGADTQYF.

The chain links TRBV7-3 to TRBJ1-1; 8 positions match TRBD1. CDR1 and CDR2 (germline): SGHTA, FQGTGA. The CDR3 is made up of 15 amino acids. V lost 1 base to trimming and J lost 7 bases; unmatched junction nucleotides: 8. The CDR3 is CASSLNLQGASEAFF. Written as DNA, the CDR3 is TGTGCCAGCAGCTTAAATCTCCAGGGGGCCAGTGAAGCTTTCTTT.